This TCR beta chain was captured by sequencing in a study of blood T cell repertoires in COVID-19. V gave up 4 bases and J gave up 5 bases, with 15 bases separating them. Germline V gene lookup returns CDR1 MNHNS and CDR2 SASEGT. There are 16 residues in the CDR3. Authors' methods: Reference gene primer amplification gave estimated nucleated cell counts. The protocol was immunoSEQ multiplex PCR, while the TCRdb copy is restricted to in-frame clones and leaves out a portion. That table furnishes V, J and clone size, whereas the DNA furnished D and trimming. This table holds about 200,000 clones, about 90% found once.

Sequencing was done on a sample of peripheral blood. This TCR was sampled from a woman aged 45-65 years with acute or convalescent COVID-19. This chain connects TRBV6-1 to TRBJ1-6; D perhaps matches TRBD1 (5 bases). Here the CDR3 reads CASSAWRGRNNSPLHF. In nucleotides, the CDR3 is TGTGCCAGCAGTGCTTGGAGGGGCCGTAATAATTCACCCCTCCACTTT.